The entry below gives a single T cell receptor (beta chain) sequence along with its context. Only in-frame clones appear in the TCRdb table, and some are missing; sequencing was by immunoSEQ multiplex PCR. The table includes about 80,000 clones, 60% to 85% detected once. The V gene's germline CDR1 is MGHDK and CDR2 SYGVNS. The CDR3 extends over 16 amino acids. Deletions cut 1 base from V and 4 bases from J, with 15 bases between. The data are from a study of blood T cell repertoires in COVID-19. Study as a whole: Some COVID-19 samples were acute and others convalescent; all came from the United States, Italy and Spain. T cells, B-cell-depleted T cells, or PBMCs provided the cDNA or gDNA that served as material.

The V call is TRBV25-1, the J call TRBJ2-3, with D perhaps matching TRBD2 (5 bases). The TCR comes from a human donor in a cohort sampled during active COVID-19. Sequenced input: peripheral blood. Here the CDR3 reads CASSEFGLGFADTQYF. As DNA, the CDR3 is TGTGCCAGCAGTGAATTTGGACTCGGCTTTGCAGATACGCAGTATTTT.